Given below is one T cell receptor beta chain in context. Its cognate antigen is unknown. The data belong to a study of cytomegalovirus exposure and HLA in healthy donors. Study details: Across some 400 genotyped donors, 65% to 90% landed in the Caucasian-associated ancestry cluster. Broader study findings: Later on, a genetic analysis was performed. It linked a missense variant in DCLRE1C with V- and J-gene trimming of TCR beta. The study listed under 200 cytomegalovirus-associated TCR beta chains. Some V segments, TRBV6-2 and TRBV6-3 among them, were indistinguishable and were therefore excluded.

PCR primers comprised 60 Vbeta and 13 Jbeta primers. The method was immunoSEQ multiplex PCR; TCRdb's version includes in-frame clones alone and lacks a portion of them. This table holds 130,000 to 150,000 clones, around 77% found once. This CDR3 comprises 15 residues. Germline V CDR1 and CDR2: MNHNS, SASEGT. This receptor was obtained from a woman aged 50 to 60 in good health and CMV-seronegative. The sample was PBMCs. The V call is TRBV6-1, the J call TRBJ2-5; D is undetermined. Near its end, the DNA agrees better with TRBJ2-7, so the J call may be wrong. CDR3 nucleotide sequence: TGTGCCAGCAGTGAGGATGATAGCTGGTCCTACGAGCAGTACTTC. Translation: CASSEDDSWSYEQYF.